This TCR beta chain was sequenced during a study of T cell responses to AZD1222 COVID-19 vaccine. Study overall: Samples with a second dose at about 4 or about 12 weeks were pooled together.

On this clone itself: Antigen: not known.

Assay: immunoSEQ multiplex PCR; the TCRdb copy retains only in-frame clones and omits some. The data hold 150,000 to 180,000 clones, with 88% observed a single time. Whole-study results and caveats: Donors were largely white British and mainly female; clonal diversity was possibly underestimated.

The CDR3 covers 16 residues. Trimming removed 0 bases at V and 0 bases at J, with 11 bases between. Germline values: CDR1 SGHVS, CDR2 FQNEAQ. The sample was peripheral blood, taken on day 0 of AZD1222 vaccination. The chain joins TRBV7-8 to TRBJ1-2; possibly TRBD1 for D (5 bases). The clonotype comes from an adult in good health. The CDR3 DNA follows: TGTGCCAGCAGCTTAGCGGGGCAGGGACCTAACTATGGCTACACCTTC. It specifies CASSLAGQGPNYGYTF.